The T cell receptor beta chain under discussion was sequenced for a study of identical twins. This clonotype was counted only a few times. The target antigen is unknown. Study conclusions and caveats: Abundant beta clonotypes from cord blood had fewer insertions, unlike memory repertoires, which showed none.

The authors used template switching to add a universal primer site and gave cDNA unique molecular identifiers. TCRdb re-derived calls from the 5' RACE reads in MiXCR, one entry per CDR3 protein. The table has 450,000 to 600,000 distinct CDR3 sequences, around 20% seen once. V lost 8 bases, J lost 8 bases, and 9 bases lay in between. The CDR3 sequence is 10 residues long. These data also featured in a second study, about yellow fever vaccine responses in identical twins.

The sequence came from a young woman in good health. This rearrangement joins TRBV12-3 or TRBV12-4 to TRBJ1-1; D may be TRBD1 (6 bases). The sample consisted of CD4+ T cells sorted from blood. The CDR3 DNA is TGTGCCAGCCTGGACAGAGAAGCTTTCTTT. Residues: CASLDREAFF.